These 27 T cell receptor beta chains originate from one sample sequenced in a study of CD8 T cells in Susac syndrome. When the RNA was reverse transcribed, random hexamers were used with an input of roughly 0.5 to 1 ug. A single record per CDR3 protein comes from TCRdb applying MiXCR to the immunoSEQ multiplex PCR reads. Of tens of thousands of distinct CDR3 sequences in the sample, approximately 95% were seen once. The sequencing sample was made of CD8+ T cells from PBMCs. Receptors originate from a human donor with Susac syndrome.

This chain connects TRBV7-9 to TRBJ2-3; D unclear. The germline gives CDR1 SEHNR, CDR2 FQNEAQ (reference sequence). The CDR3 consists of 12 residues. Trimming left V 7 bases short and J 6 bases short, with 11 bases between. CDR3 DNA sequence: TGTGCCAGCAACTACCCCGGGGATACGCAGTATTTT. Translated: CASNYPGDTQYF. The variable domain in full, with the rest retrieved from reference TRBV7-9 and TRBJ2-3, is DTGVSQNPRHKITKRGQNVTFRCDPISEHNRLYWYRQTLGQGPEFLTYFQNEAQLEKSRLLSDRFSAERPKGSFSTLEIQRTEQGDSAMYLCASNYPGDTQYFGPGTRLTVL.

The chain has TRBV29-1 and TRBJ1-2; 8 positions agree with TRBD1. The CDR3 is made up of 13 amino acids. CDR1 is SQVTM, CDR2 ANQGSEA, per germline. The V and J ends lost 6 bases and 8 bases, in that order; junction bases with no gene match: 11. The CDR3 DNA sequence: TGCAGCGTCGACGGGACAGGTTGGAGCGGCTACACCTTC. The encoded protein is CSVDGTGWSGYTF.

The chain employs TRBV5-8 and TRBJ1-3; D unresolved. The CDR3 sequence is 14 residues long. The germline CDR1 and CDR2 sequences are SGHTS and YDEGEE. The V and J ends lost 3 bases and 4 bases respectively, with 11 bases between them. The CDR3: CASSSQKTGNTIYF. The CDR3 bases are TGTGCCAGCAGCTCCCAGAAGACCGGAAACACCATATATTTT. Combining the CDR3 with reference TRBV5-8 and TRBJ1-3 gives the whole variable domain EAGVTQSPTHLIKTRGQQATLRCSPISGHTSVYWYQQALGLGLQFLLWYDEGEERNRGNFPPRFSGRQFPNYSSELNVNALELEDSALYLCASSSQKTGNTIYFGEGSWLTVV.

The gene calls are TRBV4-1 and TRBJ2-2; no firm D call. Trimming took off 2 bases at V and 2 bases at J, with 9 bases between the two ends. This CDR3 spans 15 amino acids. Germline V gene lookup returns CDR1 MGHRA and CDR2 YSYEKL. For the CDR3, the DNA is TGCGCCAGCAGCCAATTCACAGATAACACCGGGGAGCTGTTTTTT. It is translated as CASSQFTDNTGELFF.

The chain recombines TRBV7-9 with TRBJ1-1; D might be TRBD1 (5 bases). CDR1 and CDR2 from the germline V gene are SEHNR and FQNEAQ (reference sequence). Trimming pared 1 base from V and 1 base from J, leaving 10 bases between. The CDR3 extends over 15 amino acids. The CDR3 region has the DNA TGTGCCAGCAGCTTAGTGGGACCAAGGAACACTGAAGCTTTCTTT. It is translated as CASSLVGPRNTEAFF.

The chain links TRBV5-6 to TRBJ1-4, with TRBD1 identical over 7 bases. The germline gives CDR1 SGHDT, CDR2 YYEEEE. Unmatched junction bases numbered 4, after V lost 2 bases and J lost 3 bases. The CDR3 loop spans 15 amino acids. DNA of the CDR3: TGTGCCAGCAGCTTCGGGACAGTGGCTAATGAAAAACTGTTTTTT. Translated: CASSFGTVANEKLFF.

The J gene is TRBJ2-1, the V gene TRBV7-9, with D uncertain. Germline CDR1 SEHNR, CDR2 FQNEAQ (reference sequence). The CDR3 consists of 11 residues. Between the trimmed V and J ends, which lost 2 bases and 9 bases, there was a span of 5 bases. For the CDR3, the DNA is TGTGCCAGCAGCTTACTCCCTGAGCAGTTCTTC. Its translation is CASSLLPEQFF. Using reference TRBV7-9 and TRBJ2-1 for the parts outside the CDR3, the full variable domain is DTGVSQNPRHKITKRGQNVTFRCDPISEHNRLYWYRQTLGQGPEFLTYFQNEAQLEKSRLLSDRFSAERPKGSFSTLEIQRTEQGDSAMYLCASSLLPEQFFGPGTRLTVL.

This sequence joins TRBV20-1 and TRBJ2-7, with 9 bases fitting TRBD2. V shed 6 bases and J 1 base; nucleotides not matched to a gene: 13. This CDR3 spans 16 amino acids. CDR1 and CDR2 from the germline V gene are DFQATT and SNEGSKA (reference sequence). CDR3 DNA sequence: TGCAGTGCCGACAACTCCCTCACTAGCGGGTCCTACGAGCAGTACTTC. It encodes CSADNSLTSGSYEQYF.

The V call is TRBV27, the J call TRBJ2-1, with no clear D. CDR3 length: 11 amino acids. With 5 bases removed from V and 5 bases from J, the gap between germline ends came to 4 bases. Germline V gene sequence: CDR1 MNHEY, CDR2 SMNVEV (reference sequence). The CDR3: CASSEHNEQFF. The CDR3 DNA sequence: TGTGCCAGCAGTGAGCACAATGAGCAGTTCTTC.

The CDR3: CAISESEGTYEQYF. CDR3 bases: TGTGCCATCAGTGAGTCGGAGGGCACCTACGAGCAGTACTTC. The chain combines TRBV10-3 with TRBJ2-7, with a possible D match to TRBD2 (6 bases). The germline V and J ends were trimmed by 0 bases and 2 bases, with 8 bases remaining between them. From germline, CDR1 is ENHRY and CDR2 SYGVKD. The CDR3 is 14 amino acids.

The V and J genes are TRBV20-1 and TRBJ2-1; weak D call: TRBD2 (6 bases). Trimming cost V 5 bases and J 5 bases, with 10 bases left between them. CDR3 size: 12 residues. CDR1 DFQATT and CDR2 SNEGSKA come from the germline V gene (reference sequence). CDR3 residues: CSARGLNNEQFF. The CDR3 nucleotides are TGCAGTGCTCGGGGACTTAACAATGAGCAGTTCTTC.

The V and J genes are TRBV20-1 and TRBJ2-6; no definite D call. Trimming took 5 bases from V and 0 from J, leaving 2 bases between them. Germline CDR1 reads DFQATT; CDR2 reads SNEGSKA (reference sequence). CDR3 length equals 12 residues. CDR3 DNA: TGCAGTGCTTCCTCTGGGGCCAACGTCCTGACTTTC. Translating it yields CSASSGANVLTF.

This chain connects TRBV2 to TRBJ2-1; tentative D call: TRBD1 (5 bases). Germline V gives CDR1 SNHLY, CDR2 FYNNEI. The CDR3 is made up of 13 amino acids. V lost 6 bases, J lost 2 bases, and 8 bases lay in between. The CDR3 reads CASSTGPYNEQFF. The CDR3 nucleotides are TGTGCCAGCAGCACAGGCCCCTACAATGAGCAGTTCTTC. Full variable domain (missing parts from reference TRBV2 and TRBJ2-1): EPEVTQTPSHQVTQMGQEVILRCVPISNHLYFYWYRQILGQKVEFLVSFYNNEISEKSEIFDDQFSVERPDGSNFTLKIRSTKLEDSAMYFCASSTGPYNEQFFGPGTRLTVL.

V is TRBV4-1 and J is TRBJ1-5, with D unclear. This CDR3 has 13 amino acids. V gave up 0 bases and J gave up 6 bases, with 6 bases separating them. Germline loops: CDR1 MGHRA, CDR2 YSYEKL. The CDR3 sequence is CASSQDLSQPQHF. The CDR3 DNA sequence: TGCGCCAGCAGCCAAGATCTTTCTCAGCCCCAGCATTTT.

The J gene is TRBJ2-2, the V gene TRBV18, with TRBD2 matching 7 bases. The CDR3 spans 17 residues. The germline CDR1 and CDR2 sequences are KGHSH and LQKENI. V was clipped by 3 bases and J by 2 bases; unmatched bases: 9. The CDR3 region is CASSPIGTTTNTGELFF. Written as DNA, the CDR3 is TGTGCCAGCTCACCTATCGGGACTACTACTAACACCGGGGAGCTGTTTTTT.

V usage is TRBV15 and J usage is TRBJ2-3; D is undetermined. This CDR3 region has 14 residues. Between the trimmed V and J ends, which lost 1 base and 7 bases, there was a span of 12 bases. Germline V gives CDR1 LNHNV, CDR2 YYDKDF (reference sequence). This CDR3 reads CATSRVRLANTQYF. CDR3 in DNA: TGTGCCACCAGCAGAGTGAGGTTGGCAAATACGCAGTATTTT.

The V gene is TRBV28, the J gene TRBJ2-7; 14 positions agree with TRBD2. This CDR3 spans 15 amino acids. Germline values: CDR1 MDHEN, CDR2 SYDVKM. V lost 8 bases to trimming and J lost 4 bases; unmatched junction nucleotides: 7. The CDR3 DNA reads TGTGCCAGCGGGACTAGCGGGAGTTGGACTTACGAGCAGTACTTC. It codes for CASGTSGSWTYEQYF.

This clonotype was seen just once. The J gene is TRBJ2-7, the V gene TRBV7-2; possible D gene TRBD2, 6 bases. V was trimmed by 5 bases and J by 9 bases, leaving 14 bases between them. There are 12 residues in the CDR3. CDR1 and CDR2 from the germline V gene are SGHTA and FQGNSA. The CDR3 reads CASSPTSYGQYF. CDR3 bases: TGTGCCAGCAGCCCGACTAGTTATGGGCAGTACTTC.

V is TRBV9 and J is TRBJ2-2; 9 bases are shared with TRBD1. This CDR3 comprises 16 residues. V was clipped by 6 bases and J by 3 bases; unmatched bases: 9. Per the germline V gene, CDR1 is SGDLS and CDR2 is YYNGEE. In DNA, the CDR3 is TGTGCCAGCACTTCCCCCGGGACAGGGTACACCGGGGAGCTGTTTTTT. This encodes CASTSPGTGYTGELFF.

The chain joins TRBV29-1 to TRBJ2-7, with D possibly TRBD2 on 6 matching bases. The ends were cut back, 7 bases at V and 0 bases at J, with 10 bases in the middle. CDR3 length: 12 amino acids. CDR1 SQVTM and CDR2 ANQGSEA come from the germline V gene. CDR3 sequence (DNA): TGCAGCGCCGGGGACTTCTCCTACGAGCAGTACTTC. Translated: CSAGDFSYEQYF.

The chain combines TRBV5-4 with TRBJ2-3, with 7 bases lining up with TRBD2. With 10 bases clipped from V and 2 bases from J, the junction kept 13 bases outside the gene matches. The CDR3 contains 15 residues. In germline, CDR1 is SGHNT, CDR2 YYREEE (reference sequence). The CDR3 is CASRPREDFTDTQYF. The CDR3 DNA sequence: TGTGCCTCAAGACCACGGGAGGATTTCACAGATACGCAGTATTTT.

This clonotype has just a few counts. The gene calls are TRBV19 and TRBJ2-7; D possibly corresponds to TRBD2 (5 bases). CDR1 is LNHDA and CDR2 is SQIVND in the germline V gene (reference sequence). The V and J ends lost 11 bases and 6 bases respectively, with 20 bases between them. The CDR3 consists of 13 residues. The CDR3 coding sequence is TGTGCCTCCTCACGAGGAGGAGCCGGCGAGCAGTACTTC. Translated, it gives CASSRGGAGEQYF.

The chain couples TRBV13 to TRBJ2-7, with 11 bases aligning to TRBD1. The CDR3 is made up of 17 amino acids. Trimming cost V 2 bases and J 2 bases; bases outside gene matches: 8. The germline gives CDR1 PRHDT, CDR2 FYEKMQ (reference sequence). Here the CDR3 reads CASSLLNSGQGAYEQYF. CDR3 DNA sequence: TGTGCCAGCAGCTTACTTAATTCGGGACAGGGGGCCTACGAGCAGTACTTC.

The chain links TRBV6-5 to TRBJ2-1; a weak D match, TRBD2 (5 bases). Trimming left V 6 bases short and J 6 bases short, with 12 bases between. Germline V CDR1 and CDR2: MNHEY, SVGAGI. CDR3 size: 13 residues. The CDR3 protein is CASSPRTANEQFF. In nucleotides, the CDR3 is TGTGCCAGCAGCCCGCGGACTGCCAATGAGCAGTTCTTC.

The rearrangement joins TRBV12-3 or TRBV12-4 to TRBJ2-5; TRBD2 matches at 7 bases. There are 14 residues in the CDR3. After removal of 3 bases from V and 4 bases from J, the junction contained 5 bases not matched to a gene. This CDR3 is CASSLGGGPETQYF. As DNA, the CDR3 is TGTGCCAGCAGTTTGGGGGGAGGGCCAGAGACCCAGTACTTC.

This clonotype was observed a single time. The V call is TRBV29-1, the J call TRBJ2-1; TRBD2 matches at 14 bases. The V segment lost 0 bases and the J segment 1 base; nucleotides outside the gene matches: 5. This CDR3 comprises 18 residues. Per germline, CDR1 SQVTM and CDR2 ANQGSEA. DNA of the CDR3: TGCAGCGTTGAAGATCTGGGACTAGCGGGAGAATCCTACAATGAGCAGTTCTTC. This gives the protein CSVEDLGLAGESYNEQFF.

The rearrangement joins TRBV3-1 to TRBJ1-2; possible D gene TRBD1, 5 bases. The CDR3 is 15 residues long. V was pared by 4 bases and J by 8 bases, with 20 bases between. From germline, CDR1 is LGHDT and CDR2 YNNKEL (reference sequence). The CDR3 DNA follows: TGTGCCAGCAGCCCGGGTTGGGGGTCCGTCGGCGGCTACACCTTC. It encodes CASSPGWGSVGGYTF.